Below are 30 T cell receptor beta chains sequenced from a single sample in a study of spatial heterogeneity in lung cancer (dated by TCRdb to the late 2010s). Overall study results and their limits: A correlation was observed between the number of expanded intratumoral alpha and beta TCRs and the tumor nonsynonymous mutation count.

According to the study, the label for this sample's time point signals: sample taken at primary tumor resection. Which antigens these TCRs recognize remains unknown. Library construction relied on 5' RACE. TCRdb lists the instrument as NextSeq 500. TCRdb reworked the public reads: Q25 trimming with fastp, MiXCR clone assembly, productive beta chains retained. Merged by CDR3 protein, the rows form single entries marked with the most common genes and DNA. Recorded for this sample are 16,000 or so distinct CDR3 sequences; about 6.5% of them occurred a single time. 15% to 20% of the sample belongs to the ten largest clones. The sample was lung tumor tissue, taken at surgery. These receptors were taken from a female donor with early-stage non-small cell lung cancer.

This clonotype was seen many times. The J gene is TRBJ1-4, the V gene TRBV28, with 8 positions matching TRBD1. With 6 bases clipped from V and 0 bases from J, the junction kept 3 bases outside the gene matches. Germline loops: CDR1 MDHEN, CDR2 SYDVKM. The length of the CDR3 is 15 residues. Written as DNA, the CDR3 is TGTGCCAGCAGCTCAGGGGGCACAACTAATGAAAAACTGTTTTTT. Translation gives CASSSGGTTNEKLFF. Supplemented by reference TRBV28 and TRBJ1-4, the full variable domain reads DVKVTQSSRYLVKRTGEKVFLECVQDMDHENMFWYRQDPGLGLRLIYFSYDVKMKEKGDIPEGYSVSREKKERFSLILESASTNQTSMYLCASSSGGTTNEKLFFGSGTQLSVL.

This clonotype was counted at least ten times. This chain uses TRBV20-1 with TRBJ1-1, with D perhaps matching TRBD1 (6 bases). CDR3 length: 13 amino acids. Germline loops: CDR1 DFQATT, CDR2 SNEGSKA (reference sequence). The ends were cut back, 6 bases at V and 6 bases at J, with 17 bases in the middle. CDR3 DNA sequence: TGCAGTGCGCCCTCCGGCGGGGGCGCTGAAGCTTTCTTT. Residues: CSAPSGGGAEAFF.

This chain uses TRBV28 with TRBJ2-2; 10 bases map to TRBD2. Germline CDR1 MDHEN, CDR2 SYDVKM. The trim removed 3 bases at V and 5 bases at J, leaving 12 bases unmatched. This CDR3 region has 18 residues. The CDR3 reads CASSLRKDSGGTTGELFF. CDR3 DNA sequence: TGTGCCAGCAGTTTGCGCAAGGATAGCGGGGGGACGACCGGGGAGCTGTTTTTT.

Ten or more counts support this clonotype. The rearrangement joins TRBV7-9 to TRBJ1-6, with D possibly being TRBD1 (6 bases). The length of the CDR3 is 17 residues. Germline values: CDR1 SEHNR, CDR2 FQNEAQ (reference sequence). V was cut by 5 bases and J by 7 bases, with 21 bases left in between. CDR3 loop: CASSPRRGPGGNSPLHF. CDR3 nucleotides: TGTGCCAGCAGCCCGAGGCGGGGGCCGGGGGGCAATTCACCCCTCCACTTT.

Ten or more counts support this clonotype. The V and J genes are TRBV10-3 and TRBJ1-3, with D possibly matching TRBD1 (6 bases). Germline values: CDR1 ENHRY, CDR2 SYGVKD. V lost 5 bases and J 4 bases, leaving 21 bases between the germline ends. This CDR3 spans 17 amino acids. The CDR3 loop is CAISRLTGQNRGNTIYF. The CDR3 DNA sequence: TGTGCCATCAGTCGCTTAACAGGGCAAAATCGGGGAAACACCATATATTTT.

This clonotype was recorded many times. The CDR3 is CASSILAGNQETQYF. CDR3 DNA: TGTGCCAGTAGTATACTAGCGGGGAACCAAGAGACCCAGTACTTC. This chain uses TRBV19 with TRBJ2-5; the match to TRBD2 covers 9 bases. CDR1 and CDR2 (germline): LNHDA, SQIVND (reference sequence). The CDR3 consists of 15 residues. Losses at the gene ends were 2 bases for V and 0 bases for J; bases not matched to a gene: 1.

This clonotype was counted ten times or more. The J gene is TRBJ1-2, the V gene TRBV12-3 or TRBV12-4, with TRBD1 matching over 8 bases. The CDR3 has 16 amino acids. Unmatched junction bases numbered 13, after V lost 2 bases and J lost 8 bases. The CDR3 DNA is TGTGCCAGCAGTTTAAGGACAGGGCCGTTAGCGGGAGGCTACACCTTC. It translates to CASSLRTGPLAGGYTF.

This clonotype has ten or more counts. The V gene is TRBV20-1, the J gene TRBJ2-7; 14 bases match TRBD2. The CDR3 has 17 amino acids. J was trimmed by 0 bases and V by 3 bases; bases with no gene match: 7. Per germline, CDR1 DFQATT and CDR2 SNEGSKA (reference sequence). The CDR3: CSASGTSGGLSSYEQYF. The CDR3 nucleotides are TGCAGTGCTAGCGGGACTAGCGGGGGACTAAGCTCCTACGAGCAGTACTTC.

This clonotype was seen repeatedly, ten times or more. The rearrangement joins TRBV5-1 to TRBJ2-1; D uncertain. Germline V gene data show CDR1 as SGHRS and CDR2 as YFSETQ. Trimming took 4 bases from V and 0 from J, leaving 20 bases between them. This CDR3 is 18 amino acids long. CDR3 DNA: TGCGCCAGCAGCACACCCCAAAGGACGGACCTCTCCTACAATGAGCAGTTCTTC. It codes for CASSTPQRTDLSYNEQFF.

This clonotype was counted ten times or more. The chain joins TRBV5-6 to TRBJ2-1, with D perhaps matching TRBD2 (6 bases). Deletions cut 0 bases from V and 0 bases from J, with 16 bases between. The CDR3 has 18 residues. Germline-derived CDR1 and CDR2 are SGHDT and YYEEEE. This CDR3 is CASSLGETRRSSYNEQFF. In nucleotides, the CDR3 is TGTGCCAGCAGCTTGGGTGAGACTAGGAGAAGCTCCTACAATGAGCAGTTCTTC.

This clonotype was seen at least ten times. The rearrangement joins TRBV12-5 to TRBJ1-1; D is unresolved. In germline, CDR1 is LGHNT, CDR2 FRNRAP. V was cut by 5 bases and J by 8 bases, with 12 bases left in between. The CDR3 is 12 amino acids. CDR3 sequence reads: CASGLPGGEAFF. Written as DNA, the CDR3 is TGTGCTAGTGGTCTACCCGGCGGGGAAGCTTTCTTT.

In its sample, this clonotype was seen many times. This chain joins TRBV29-1 and TRBJ2-5; D gene uncertain. The CDR3 consists of 12 residues. The germline V and J ends were trimmed by 7 bases and 2 bases, with 11 bases remaining between them. Germline CDR1 is SQVTM and CDR2 is ANQGSEA. The CDR3 coding sequence is TGCAGCGCTGCACAAGGTCAAGAGACCCAGTACTTC. This codes for CSAAQGQETQYF.

This clonotype was recorded many times. CDR3 sequence reads: CASSFLAGGQETQYF. CDR3 nucleotides: TGTGCCAGCAGTTTCCTGGCGGGGGGCCAAGAGACCCAGTACTTC. V and J are TRBV12-3 or TRBV12-4 and TRBJ2-5; 8 nucleotides line up with TRBD2. The CDR3 is 15 residues long. The V segment lost 3 bases and the J segment 1 base; nucleotides outside the gene matches: 4.

This clonotype was observed many times. The rearrangement links TRBV28 to TRBJ2-7; TRBD2 aligns across 13 bases. This CDR3 contains 18 residues. Germline values: CDR1 MDHEN, CDR2 SYDVKM. Trimming at V came to 2 bases and at J to 5 bases, leaving 12 bases not matched to a gene. The DNA for the CDR3 is TGTGCCAGCAGTTTAACCCGGACTAGCGGGGGTCGCGCGGACGAGCAGTACTTC. This translates into CASSLTRTSGGRADEQYF.

This clonotype was found many times. The chain joins TRBV6-2 or TRBV6-3 to TRBJ1-3, with a possible D match to TRBD1 (6 bases). V was pared by 4 bases and J by 8 bases, with 15 bases between. Germline assignment: CDR1 MNHEY and CDR2 SVGEGT. The CDR3 is made up of 14 amino acids. CDR3 region: CASSSTGSWDTIYF. The CDR3 DNA follows: TGTGCCAGCAGTTCGACAGGAAGTTGGGACACCATATATTTT.

This clonotype was counted ten times or more. V usage is TRBV5-1 and J usage is TRBJ2-3; TRBD2 aligns across 7 bases. V dropped 0 bases and J dropped 5; count of bases not matched to a gene: 3. The CDR3 extends over 14 amino acids. Germline V gene data show CDR1 as SGHRS and CDR2 as YFSETQ. CDR3: CASSLVSGEDTQYF. CDR3 DNA sequence: TGCGCCAGCAGCTTGGTGAGCGGGGAAGATACGCAGTATTTT. Full variable domain (outside the CDR3, taken from reference TRBV5-1 and TRBJ2-3): KAGVTQTPRYLIKTRGQQVTLSCSPISGHRSVSWYQQTPGQGLQFLFEYFSETQRNKGNFPGRFSGRQFSNSRSEMNVSTLELGDSALYLCASSLVSGEDTQYFGPGTRLTVL.

This clonotype has ten or more counts. The CDR3 DNA sequence: TGCGCCAGCAGTCAATCCGCGGCCGTAAATCAGCCCCAGCATTTT. Translation gives CASSQSAAVNQPQHF. The rearrangement joins TRBV23-1 to TRBJ1-5; D is uncertain. TRBV23-1 is an ORF for which the function is uncertain. This CDR3 comprises 15 residues. Trimming left V 0 bases short and J 4 bases short, with 10 bases between.

The sample holds many counts of this clonotype. This chain uses TRBV3-1 with TRBJ1-6, with D perhaps matching TRBD1 (6 bases). The CDR3 has 16 amino acids. CDR1 is LGHDT and CDR2 is YNNKEL in the germline V gene (reference sequence). The V end lost 1 base, the J end lost 6 bases, and 13 bases lay between the germline ends. The CDR3 reads CASSQGGGGVNSPLHF. As DNA, the CDR3 is TGTGCCAGCAGCCAAGGAGGCGGGGGCGTTAATTCACCCCTCCACTTT.

This clonotype has at least ten counts. V and J are TRBV12-5 and TRBJ1-6, with D uncertain. Germline CDR1 LGHNT, CDR2 FRNRAP. V shed 8 bases and J shed 5 bases, with 10 bases lying between them. There are 13 residues in the CDR3. DNA of the CDR3: TGTGCTAGTAACCGGGGAGATAATTCACCCCTCCACTTT. Residues: CASNRGDNSPLHF.

By its share, this clonotype is medium-sized. V gene TRBV2 combines with J gene TRBJ1-2; no reliable D call. Trimming removed 2 bases from V and 0 bases from J, with 19 bases in between. The CDR3 loop spans 18 amino acids. The germline gives CDR1 SNHLY, CDR2 FYNNEI. The CDR3 bases are TGTGCCAGCAGTGAAACCCGCCCCATTGGGATAGCTAACTATGGCTACACCTTC. Protein sequence: CASSETRPIGIANYGYTF. The full variable domain, in which reference TRBV2 and TRBJ1-2 provide the parts outside the CDR3, is EPEVTQTPSHQVTQMGQEVILRCVPISNHLYFYWYRQILGQKVEFLVSFYNNEISEKSEIFDDQFSVERPDGSNFTLKIRSTKLEDSAMYFCASSETRPIGIANYGYTFGSGTRLTVV.

In this sample, this clonotype turned up many times. This sequence joins TRBV11-2 and TRBJ2-7; 8 bases line up with TRBD1. This CDR3 is 13 amino acids long. The ends lost 5 bases at V and 4 bases at J; junction bases unmatched: 4. Germline CDR1 reads SGHAT; CDR2 reads FQNNGV. This CDR3 is CASSPDREYEQYF. CDR3 nucleotide sequence: TGTGCCAGCAGCCCGGACAGGGAATACGAGCAGTACTTC.

The chain has TRBV30 and TRBJ2-1, with D tentatively TRBD2 (5 bases). Per germline, CDR1 GTSNPN and CDR2 SVGIG (reference sequence). Between the trimmed V and J ends, which lost 7 bases and 3 bases, there was a span of 13 bases. The CDR3 has 13 residues. Here the CDR3 reads CASTDAGYNEQFF. The DNA for the CDR3 is TGTGCCTCTACAGACGCGGGCTACAATGAGCAGTTCTTC.

On this clonotype itself: A read error may be the cause here, since a much bigger clone is one base away. The rearrangement links TRBV2 to TRBJ2-7; no clear D. This CDR3 has 14 amino acids. CDR1 is SNHLY, CDR2 FYNNEI, per germline. The CDR3 nucleotides are TGTGTCACTCTCGAGACGGCAAACTCCTACGAGCAGTACTTC. Encoded protein: CVTLETANSYEQYF.

Ten or more counts support this clonotype. The chain recombines TRBV25-1 with TRBJ2-7, with D perhaps TRBD1 or TRBD2 (5 bases each). The CDR3 is 13 residues long. V gave up 7 bases and J gave up 2 bases, with 12 bases separating them. CDR1 and CDR2 from the germline V gene are MGHDK and SYGVNS. The CDR3 sequence: CASTRDGTYEQYF. CDR3 bases: TGTGCCAGCACTAGGGACGGAACCTACGAGCAGTACTTC.

A remark on this clonotype: This may stem from a read error, because a much larger clone lies one nucleotide away. Since no conserved phenylalanine or tryptophan closes the CDR3, a read error is the likely cause. This chain uses TRBV20-1 with TRBJ1-6; TRBD1 aligns across 8 bases. Germline loops: CDR1 DFQATT, CDR2 SNEGSKA (reference sequence). The CDR3 is 15 amino acids. V lost 1 base and J lost 7; bases outside the gene matches: 6. In DNA form, the CDR3 reads TGCAGTGCTAGAGGCCCGACAGGGGTGAATTCACCCCTCCACTCT. Translated: CSARGPTGVNSPLHS.

This clonotype is classed as medium-sized. The gene calls are TRBV28 and TRBJ1-6; D is ambiguous. Germline loops: CDR1 MDHEN, CDR2 SYDVKM. The CDR3 spans 14 residues. V was shortened by 3 bases and J by 10 bases, with 13 bases between the two germline ends. The CDR3 protein is CASSFGPAASPLHF. The CDR3 DNA is TGTGCCAGCAGTTTTGGTCCGGCAGCGTCACCCCTCCACTTT.

This clonotype occurred many times. The CDR3 loop is CASSYPGQGLTEAFF. The CDR3 region has the DNA TGTGCCAGCAGTTACCCCGGACAGGGCCTCACTGAAGCTTTCTTT. This chain joins TRBV6-6 and TRBJ1-1, with 8 bases identical to TRBD1. V was pared by 2 bases and J by 4 bases, with 6 bases of the junction left unmatched. The germline V gene encodes CDR1 MNHNY and CDR2 SVGAGI (reference sequence). This CDR3 region has 15 residues.

In its sample, this clonotype was seen many times. The chain has TRBV9 and TRBJ1-6; D might be TRBD1 (5 bases). The CDR3 runs to 15 residues. Germline CDR1 reads SGDLS; CDR2 reads YYNGEE. Trimming shortened V by 0 bases and J by 7 bases, and 11 bases separated the two germline ends. CDR3 sequence: CASSVDSGSNSPLHF. DNA for the CDR3: TGTGCCAGCAGCGTAGACTCAGGGTCGAATTCACCCCTCCACTTT.

With regard to this clonotype: A single base separates this from a much larger clone, so it may be a read error. The rearrangement joins TRBV12-5 to TRBJ2-5; the D gene is possibly TRBD1 (6 bases). CDR3 length: 12 amino acids. Germline values: CDR1 LGHNT, CDR2 FRNRAP. Here the CDR3 reads CASAGAQETRYF. The CDR3, as DNA: TGTGCTAGTGCAGGGGCCCAAGAGACCCGGTACTTC.

There are a few counts of this clonotype. The chain couples TRBV4-2 to TRBJ1-3; D is ambiguous. The CDR3 is 15 residues long. The V and J ends lost 2 bases and 0 bases respectively, with 8 bases between them. CDR1 and CDR2 (germline): LGHNA, YNFKEQ. Written as DNA, the CDR3 is TGTGCCAGCAGCCAAAACATGGGCTCTGGAAACACCATATATTTT. It translates to CASSQNMGSGNTIYF.